Listed below are T cell receptor beta chains from one sample, sequenced in a study of cytomegalovirus exposure and HLA in healthy donors. Data came from immunoSEQ multiplex PCR; TCRdb stores just in-frame clones and leaves some out. Among roughly 160,000 clones, roughly 85% were seen once, and the ten largest hold 1%. The source material was PBMCs. The receptors stem from a boy between 2 and 10 years old in good health and CMV-seronegative. Each CDR3 is given with its conserved first and last residue. The order of the fields is clone size, V gene, D gene, J gene, CDR3 protein, CDR3 DNA. A D gene is named only where the DNA matches it firmly. Size is stated for part of the rows, as once, few or many counts, or as a class when the clone is expanded.

size: .
V: TRBV19
D: .
J: TRBJ2-3
CDR3: CASRNRDETDTQYF
DNA: TGTGCCAGTAGGAACAGGGACGAAACAGATACGCAGTATTTT

size: .
V: TRBV5-1
D: TRBD2
J: TRBJ2-2
CDR3: CASSTMTSGSRSGELFF
DNA: TGCGCCAGCAGCACCATGACTAGCGGGAGTAGGTCCGGGGAGCTGTTTTTT

size: .
V: TRBV5-6
D: TRBD2
J: TRBJ2-1
CDR3: CASSLGLAGSNEQFF
DNA: TGTGCCAGCAGCCTGGGTCTAGCGGGATCCAATGAGCAGTTCTTC

size: .
V: TRBV6-1
D: TRBD1
J: TRBJ1-1
CDR3: CASSDVDRGRTEAFF
DNA: TGTGCCAGCAGTGACGTGGACAGGGGGCGCACTGAAGCTTTCTTT

size: .
V: TRBV19
D: .
J: TRBJ1-3
CDR3: CASSLGNTIYF
DNA: TGTGCCAGTAGCCTAGGAAACACCATATATTTT

size: .
V: TRBV5-4
D: TRBD1
J: TRBJ2-4
CDR3: CASSPVGTGGNIQYF
DNA: TGTGCCAGCAGCCCGGTGGGGACAGGGGGAAACATTCAGTACTTC

size: .
V: TRBV13
D: .
J: TRBJ1-2
CDR3: CASSFQGRGYTF
DNA: TGTGCCAGCAGCTTTCAGGGGCGTGGCTACACCTTC

size: .
V: TRBV28
D: .
J: TRBJ1-3
CDR3: CASSSLIFRPGVNSGNTIYF
DNA: TGTGCCAGCAGTTCCCTAATCTTTCGACCAGGGGTTAACTCTGGAAACACCATATATTTT

size: .
V: TRBV30
D: TRBD2
J: TRBJ2-1
CDR3: CAWSVLVRGSNEQFF
DNA: TGTGCCTGGAGTGTACTCGTGCGGGGGTCCAATGAGCAGTTCTTC

size: .
V: TRBV5-1
D: .
J: TRBJ2-2
CDR3: CASSSQYTGELFF
DNA: TGCGCCAGCAGCTCCCAGTACACCGGGGAGCTGTTTTTT

size: few
V: TRBV5-1
D: .
J: TRBJ2-1
CDR3: CASSLGTRSSYNEQFF
DNA: TGCGCCAGCAGCTTGGGTACAAGGAGCTCCTACAATGAGCAGTTCTTC

size: .
V: TRBV5-3
D: .
J: TRBJ1-1
CDR3: CAGRQGRTRAFF
DNA: TGTGCCGGGAGGCAGGGAAGAACGCGAGCTTTCTTT

size: once
V: TRBV19
D: TRBD2
J: TRBJ2-3
CDR3: CASSKWRGSTDTQYF
DNA: TGTGCCAGTAGTAAATGGCGGGGGAGCACAGATACGCAGTATTTT

size: .
V: TRBV5-1
D: .
J: TRBJ1-2
CDR3: CASSLAGSLLGYGYTF
DNA: TGCGCCAGCAGCTTGGCCGGGAGCCTCCTGGGATATGGCTACACCTTC

size: .
V: TRBV6-5
D: TRBD1
J: TRBJ1-1
CDR3: CATRQGNTEAFF
DNA: TGTGCCACGCGACAGGGGAACACTGAAGCTTTCTTT

size: .
V: TRBV28
D: TRBD1
J: TRBJ1-3
CDR3: CASTGGDAWHTIYF
DNA: TGTGCCAGTACAGGGGGTGACGCGTGGCACACCATATATTTT

size: few
V: TRBV19
D: TRBD1
J: TRBJ1-2
CDR3: CASEGALNYGYTF
DNA: TGTGCCAGCGAGGGGGCCCTTAACTATGGCTACACCTTC

size: .
V: TRBV30
D: TRBD1
J: TRBJ1-1
CDR3: CAWSTGGGTEAFF
DNA: TGTGCCTGGTCAACAGGGGGAGGCACTGAAGCTTTCTTT

size: .
V: TRBV28
D: TRBD1
J: TRBJ1-1
CDR3: CASSFRQGGSEAFF
DNA: TGTGCCAGCAGTTTTAGACAGGGGGGTTCTGAAGCTTTCTTT

size: .
V: TRBV6-1
D: .
J: TRBJ1-2
CDR3: CASSEGRESSSVGGYTF
DNA: TGTGCCAGCAGTGAAGGTCGGGAATCTTCGAGTGTAGGTGGCTACACCTTC

size: .
V: TRBV27
D: TRBD1
J: TRBJ2-7
CDR3: CASRRQGREQYF
DNA: TGTGCCAGCAGGAGACAGGGGCGCGAGCAGTACTTC

size: .
V: TRBV7-3
D: TRBD2
J: TRBJ2-1
CDR3: CASSIGASGNNEQFF
DNA: TGTGCCAGCAGCATAGGGGCTAGCGGAAACAATGAGCAGTTCTTC

size: .
V: TRBV14
D: TRBD2
J: TRBJ2-7
CDR3: CASSFGGSNYEQYF
DNA: TGTGCCAGCAGCTTCGGGGGGAGCAACTACGAGCAGTACTTC

size: .
V: TRBV7-2
D: .
J: TRBJ2-1
CDR3: CASSLGGPYNEQFF
DNA: TGTGCCAGCAGCTTAGGGGGCCCCTACAATGAGCAGTTCTTC

size: once
V: TRBV19
D: TRBD1
J: TRBJ2-7
CDR3: CASSDRGRPYEQYF
DNA: TGTGCCAGTTCAGACAGGGGGCGCCCCTACGAGCAGTACTTC

size: .
V: TRBV18
D: .
J: TRBJ2-3
CDR3: CASSPINPPGLSTTDTQYF
DNA: TGTGCCAGCTCACCAATCAATCCGCCAGGACTCAGTACCACAGATACGCAGTATTTT

size: .
V: TRBV5-4
D: .
J: TRBJ2-5
CDR3: CASSLTLQETQYF
DNA: TGTGCCAGCAGCCTGACACTCCAAGAGACCCAGTACTTC

size: .
V: TRBV6-6
D: .
J: TRBJ2-3
CDR3: CASSPKPLERADTQYF
DNA: TGTGCCAGCAGCCCCAAGCCACTAGAGCGTGCAGATACGCAGTATTTT

size: once
V: TRBV28
D: .
J: TRBJ1-1
CDR3: CASSPRPGGDTEAFF
DNA: TGTGCCAGCAGTCCCCGCCCCGGGGGGGACACTGAAGCTTTCTTT

size: .
V: TRBV6-5
D: .
J: TRBJ2-7
CDR3: CASSPGSLSYEQYF
DNA: TGTGCCAGCAGCCCTGGTAGCCTCTCCTACGAGCAGTACTTC

size: .
V: TRBV6-1
D: TRBD1
J: TRBJ2-1
CDR3: CASSEEAGGNNEQFF
DNA: TGTGCCAGCAGTGAAGAGGCAGGGGGCAACAATGAGCAGTTCTTC

size: .
V: TRBV5-1
D: .
J: TRBJ2-2
CDR3: CASSLVGQNTGELFF
DNA: TGCGCCAGCAGCTTGGTAGGACAGAACACCGGGGAGCTGTTTTTT

size: .
V: TRBV19
D: TRBD1
J: TRBJ2-2
CDR3: CASSPRQGADTGELFF
DNA: TGTGCCAGTAGTCCTCGACAGGGGGCGGACACCGGGGAGCTGTTTTTT

size: .
V: TRBV6-1
D: TRBD1
J: TRBJ2-5
CDR3: CASSGTFTGEETQYF
DNA: TGTGCCAGCAGTGGAACATTCACAGGGGAAGAGACCCAGTACTTC

size: .
V: TRBV2
D: .
J: TRBJ1-1
CDR3: CASSETENTEAFF
DNA: TGTGCCAGCAGTGAGACAGAGAACACTGAAGCTTTCTTT

size: .
V: TRBV7-7
D: .
J: TRBJ2-1
CDR3: CASSLGLRDYNEQFF
DNA: TGTGCCAGCAGCTTAGGTTTGCGGGACTACAATGAGCAGTTCTTC

size: .
V: TRBV6-5
D: TRBD1
J: TRBJ1-2
CDR3: CASSYSGQGAGGYTF
DNA: TGTGCCAGCAGTTACTCGGGACAGGGGGCAGGGGGCTACACCTTC

size: .
V: TRBV30
D: TRBD1
J: TRBJ1-3
CDR3: CAWSYPDRVDGNTIYF
DNA: TGTGCCTGGAGTTACCCGGACAGGGTCGACGGAAACACCATATATTTT

size: .
V: TRBV21-1
D: .
J: TRBJ1-5
CDR3: CASSKRWAGAVGQPQHF
DNA: TGTGCCAGCAGCAAACGTTGGGCAGGGGCGGTCGGGCAGCCCCAGCATTTT

size: .
V: TRBV5-8
D: TRBD1
J: TRBJ2-7
CDR3: CASSLGSGQGTEEQYF
DNA: TGTGCCAGCAGCTTGGGGTCGGGACAGGGTACGGAAGAGCAGTACTTC